What follows are 28 T cell receptor beta chains derived from one specimen sequenced in a study of graft-versus-host responses after intestinal transplantation. Antigens for these TCRs are unknown. Sequencing used immunoSEQ multiplex PCR; TCRdb keeps in-frame clones, though not all of them. This table has about 84,000 clones, roughly 90% appearing once. Source: unstimulated CD4+ T cells sorted from spleen or lymph node cells, taken before transplant. The source is a human donor who was the organ donor for an intestinal transplant.

Remarks on this clone: Other DNA sequences in this specimen translate into the identical CDR3. V is TRBV6-6 and J is TRBJ1-2; 7 bases match TRBD1. The CDR3 length is 13 residues. CDR1 MNHNY and CDR2 SVGAGI come from the germline V gene (reference sequence). The V segment lost 6 bases and the J segment 2 bases; nucleotides outside the gene matches: 3. Written as DNA, the CDR3 is TGTGCCAGCAGCCCGGGACAGAACTATGGCTACACCTTC. Its protein is CASSPGQNYGYTF.

This chain uses TRBV30 with TRBJ1-1; D unclear. The CDR3 length is 14 residues. The V gene's germline CDR1 is GTSNPN and CDR2 SVGIG (reference sequence). V lost 0 bases and J lost 4, with 12 bases in between. In DNA form, the CDR3 reads TGTGCCTGGAGTGTAACGGGGAGAGGCACTGAAGCTTTCTTT. It is translated as CAWSVTGRGTEAFF.

The J gene is TRBJ2-1, the V gene TRBV5-4; 14 nucleotides match TRBD2. The CDR3 has 14 residues. Germline CDR1 SGHNT, CDR2 YYREEE (reference sequence). The V and J ends lost 9 bases and 6 bases, in that order; junction bases with no gene match: 5. The CDR3 DNA follows: TGTGCCACAAAAGGACTAGCGGGAGGCAATGAGCAGTTCTTC. It codes for CATKGLAGGNEQFF.

This clone was seen a single time. V gene TRBV4-1 combines with J gene TRBJ2-3, with 7 bases that match TRBD2. The germline V gene has CDR1 MGHRA and CDR2 YSYEKL. V lost 0 bases, J lost 4 bases, and 7 bases stayed unmatched. This CDR3 is 16 amino acids long. The CDR3 region is CASSQEGGRAPDTQYF. The CDR3 bases are TGCGCCAGCAGCCAAGAAGGTGGGAGGGCCCCAGATACGCAGTATTTT.

The gene calls are TRBV20-1 and TRBJ1-2; D remains unclear. The germline V and J ends were trimmed by 6 bases and 7 bases, with 12 bases remaining between them. CDR3 size: 11 residues. Germline V gene lookup returns CDR1 DFQATT and CDR2 SNEGSKA (reference sequence). The CDR3: CSAVLTRGYTF. CDR3 sequence (DNA): TGCAGTGCAGTACTTACGCGTGGCTACACCTTC.

The chain is built from TRBV12-5 and TRBJ1-2; D is possibly TRBD1 (6 bases). The V gene lost 2 bases and the J gene lost 6 bases, with 13 bases spanning the gap. CDR3 length equals 14 residues. From germline, CDR1 is LGHNT and CDR2 FRNRAP. The CDR3 DNA is TGTGCTAGTGGTTTGTTTAAAGGGGGGGATGGCTACACCTTC. It specifies CASGLFKGGDGYTF. Full variable domain (remainder filled in from reference TRBV12-5 and TRBJ1-2): DARVTQTPRHKVTEMGQEVTMRCQPILGHNTVFWYRQTMMQGLELLAYFRNRAPLDDSGMPKDRFSAEMPDATLATLKIQPSEPRDSAVYFCASGLFKGGDGYTFGSGTRLTVV.

The J gene is TRBJ2-3, the V gene TRBV6-1; TRBD1 matches 8 bases. Losses at the gene ends were 3 bases for V and 3 bases for J; bases not matched to a gene: 2. CDR3 length: 14 amino acids. Germline CDR1 is MNHNS and CDR2 is SASEGT. The chain's CDR3 is CASSDRGRTDTQYF. The CDR3 DNA reads as TGTGCCAGCAGTGACAGGGGGCGGACAGATACGCAGTATTTT.

The count of this clone is one. V and J are TRBV27 and TRBJ2-1; 11 bases are shared with TRBD2. Germline loops: CDR1 MNHEY, CDR2 SMNVEV (reference sequence). The trim removed 7 bases at V and 6 bases at J, leaving 11 bases unmatched. The CDR3 has 16 residues. The CDR3 bases are TGTGCCAGCACAGATAAGACGGGACTAGCGGCCAATGAGCAGTTCTTC. Translating it yields CASTDKTGLAANEQFF.

J is TRBJ2-7 and V is TRBV6-1, with D maybe TRBD2 (6 bases). The CDR3 consists of 13 residues. Trimming stripped 8 bases from V and 3 bases from J, with 14 bases between. The germline CDR1 and CDR2 sequences are MNHNS and SASEGT. The CDR3 region has the DNA TGTGCCAGCCGGAGGGGTAGACACTACGAGCAGTACTTC. Translating it yields CASRRGRHYEQYF.

This rearrangement joins TRBV7-2 to TRBJ2-7, with D possibly TRBD2 on 5 matching bases. Trimming left V 10 bases short and J 1 base short, with 14 bases between. CDR1 and CDR2 from the germline V gene are SGHTA and FQGNSA. The CDR3 length is 13 residues. In DNA, the CDR3 is TGTGCCACAGCACGGAGGACTTCCTACGAGCAGTACTTC. Translation: CATARRTSYEQYF.

The chain carries TRBV2 and TRBJ1-2; 7 bases map to TRBD1. CDR3 size: 13 residues. V trimming: 4 bases; J trimming: 4 bases; junction bases outside the gene matches: 3. Germline loops: CDR1 SNHLY, CDR2 FYNNEI. CDR3 residues: CASSASGGYGYTF. The CDR3 DNA is TGTGCCAGCAGTGCTTCAGGGGGCTATGGCTACACCTTC.

V usage is TRBV14 and J usage is TRBJ1-2; TRBD1 matches at 7 bases. This CDR3 is 15 amino acids long. CDR1 SGHDN and CDR2 FVKESK come from the germline V gene. Trimming cost V 1 base and J 4 bases; bases outside gene matches: 6. The DNA of the CDR3 is TGTGCCAGCAGCCAAGCAGGGGGGCCCTTCTATGGCTACACCTTC. Translating it yields CASSQAGGPFYGYTF.

The chain carries TRBV6-6 and TRBJ1-6, with TRBD1 matching over 8 bases. The V and J ends lost 4 bases and 7 bases, in that order; junction bases with no gene match: 6. CDR3 length equals 15 residues. Germline-derived CDR1 and CDR2 are MNHNY and SVGAGI (reference sequence). Here the CDR3 DNA reads TGTGCCAGCAGTTCCTCGACAGGGGAAAATTCACCCCTCCACTTT. It is translated as CASSSSTGENSPLHF.

This sequence joins TRBV7-3 and TRBJ2-5; the D gene is possibly TRBD2 (5 bases). CDR1 is SGHTA and CDR2 is FQGTGA in the germline V gene. Trimming cost V 5 bases and J 5 bases, with 18 bases left between them. The length of the CDR3 is 15 residues. As DNA, the CDR3 is TGTGCCAGCAGCCCCGGCGGGCACGAACGGGAGACCCAGTACTTC. Amino acid sequence: CASSPGGHERETQYF.

CDR3 loop: CASSQEPGYWPGLASDEQFF. CDR3 DNA sequence: TGTGCCAGCAGCCAAGAGCCGGGATACTGGCCGGGACTAGCATCCGATGAGCAGTTCTTC. The V and J genes are TRBV14 and TRBJ2-1; the match to TRBD2 covers 9 bases. The ends lost 0 bases at V and 8 bases at J; junction bases unmatched: 20. The CDR3 is 20 amino acids. Germline V lookup: CDR1 SGHDN, CDR2 FVKESK.

CDR3 residues: CASSPAAVGELFF. DNA of the CDR3: TGTGCCAGCAGCCCAGCAGCGGTCGGGGAGCTGTTTTTT. The chain joins TRBV28 to TRBJ2-2; maybe TRBD2 (5 bases). Trimming removed 6 bases at V and 7 bases at J, with 12 bases between. From germline, CDR1 is MDHEN and CDR2 SYDVKM. This CDR3 contains 13 residues.

The chain recombines TRBV9 with TRBJ2-3, with a possible D match to TRBD2 (7 bases). CDR1 and CDR2 from the germline V gene are SGDLS and YYNGEE. Deletions cut 1 base from V and 4 bases from J, with 16 bases between. There are 16 residues in the CDR3. The CDR3: CASSVSWGGAADTQYF. The CDR3 nucleotides read TGTGCCAGCAGCGTATCCTGGGGGGGGGCCGCAGATACGCAGTATTTT.

This chain uses TRBV25-1 with TRBJ2-5, with D possibly TRBD1 on 5 matching bases. Germline CDR1 and CDR2: MGHDK and SYGVNS. With 4 bases removed from V and 5 bases from J, the gap between germline ends came to 20 bases. There are 16 residues in the CDR3. The CDR3 DNA reads as TGTGCCAGCAGTGCAATAAAAGGGGAATCTTATGAGACCCAGTACTTC. This gives the protein CASSAIKGESYETQYF.

V is TRBV6-6 and J is TRBJ1-2; TRBD1 might be the D (6 bases). Per germline, CDR1 MNHNY and CDR2 SVGAGI (reference sequence). Trimming took 6 bases from V and 8 from J, leaving 22 bases between them. This CDR3 spans 15 amino acids. The CDR3 loop reads CASSFERGTSAGYTF. The CDR3, as DNA: TGTGCCAGCAGCTTTGAAAGAGGGACATCGGCGGGCTACACCTTC.

This clone was seen only a few times. This chain links TRBV11-3 with TRBJ1-4; D might be TRBD1 (5 bases). The CDR3 has 14 residues. Germline V gene sequence: CDR1 SGHNT, CDR2 YENEEA. V shed 6 bases and J shed 5 bases, with 13 bases lying between them. The CDR3 loop reads CASSGSRGNEKLFF. DNA for the CDR3: TGTGCCAGCAGTGGAAGCCGGGGGAATGAAAAACTGTTTTTT.

The genes are TRBV6-1 and TRBJ2-3; 8 positions agree with TRBD2. Germline V gene sequence: CDR1 MNHNS, CDR2 SASEGT. V shed 5 bases, J shed 0 bases, and the junction held 1 base outside the gene matches. The CDR3 has 14 amino acids. The CDR3 DNA reads as TGTGCCAGCAGTCGGACTAGCAGCACAGATACGCAGTATTTT. As protein: CASSRTSSTDTQYF.

The chain uses TRBV5-1 and TRBJ2-7, with a weak D call TRBD1 (6 bases). There are 13 residues in the CDR3. V lost 6 bases and J lost 0, with 10 bases in between. Per germline, CDR1 SGHRS and CDR2 YFSETQ. The CDR3 sequence: CASKQGISYEQYF. In nucleotides, the CDR3 is TGCGCCAGCAAGCAGGGGATCTCCTACGAGCAGTACTTC.

The J gene is TRBJ2-6, the V gene TRBV5-5; 7 nucleotides align to TRBD2. V lost 2 bases and J lost 0; bases outside the gene matches: 5. The germline gives CDR1 SGHKS, CDR2 YYEKEE (reference sequence). The CDR3 has 17 amino acids. CDR3 in DNA: TGTGCCAGCAGCTTCTTAGCGGGCCGCTCTGGGGCCAACGTCCTGACTTTC. Translation gives CASSFLAGRSGANVLTF.

V is TRBV6-5 and J is TRBJ2-5, with 8 bases matching TRBD1. This CDR3 has 16 amino acids. J gave up 5 bases and V 4 bases, and 12 bases lay outside the gene matches. CDR1 MNHEY and CDR2 SVGAGI come from the germline V gene. The CDR3 DNA follows: TGTGCCAGCAGTTCCGGCAGGGGGCGAGTAAGGGAGACCCAGTACTTC. It is translated as CASSSGRGRVRETQYF.

A remark on this clone: The junction shows a germline mismatch at one end, possibly a read error. The J gene is TRBJ2-3, the V gene TRBV7-7; perhaps TRBD2 as D (5 bases). Germline V gene sequence: CDR1 SSHAT, CDR2 FNYEAQ (reference sequence). The CDR3 is 17 residues long. The CDR3 reads CASRKKPLRETMDTQYF. The CDR3 DNA reads TGTGCTAGCAGAAAAAAACCCCTAAGGGAGACGATGGATACGCAGTATTTT.

The chain employs TRBV30 and TRBJ2-1, with D possibly TRBD2 on 5 matching bases. This CDR3 has 12 residues. Trimming stripped 7 bases from V and 4 bases from J, with 11 bases between. Germline CDR1 and CDR2: GTSNPN and SVGIG (reference sequence). The CDR3 DNA reads TGTGCCTCAGAACGCGGGTACAATGAGCAGTTCTTC. It yields the protein CASERGYNEQFF.

The chain couples TRBV29-1 to TRBJ2-3; the match to TRBD2 covers 7 bases. CDR1 and CDR2 from the germline V gene are SQVTM and ANQGSEA. The length of the CDR3 is 13 residues. Losses at the gene ends were 7 bases for V and 1 base for J; bases not matched to a gene: 5. CDR3: CSGDLAGTDTQYF. Written as DNA, the CDR3 is TGCAGCGGGGACCTAGCGGGCACAGATACGCAGTATTTT.

In its sample, this clone was seen a few times. The J gene is TRBJ1-2, the V gene TRBV28; unclear D gene. Germline lookup yields CDR1 MDHEN and CDR2 SYDVKM. V lost 2 bases, J lost 5 bases, and 9 bases lay in between. This CDR3 is built from 13 residues. The CDR3 sequence is CASSLETPYGYTF. The CDR3, as DNA: TGTGCCAGCAGTTTAGAGACACCTTATGGCTACACCTTC.